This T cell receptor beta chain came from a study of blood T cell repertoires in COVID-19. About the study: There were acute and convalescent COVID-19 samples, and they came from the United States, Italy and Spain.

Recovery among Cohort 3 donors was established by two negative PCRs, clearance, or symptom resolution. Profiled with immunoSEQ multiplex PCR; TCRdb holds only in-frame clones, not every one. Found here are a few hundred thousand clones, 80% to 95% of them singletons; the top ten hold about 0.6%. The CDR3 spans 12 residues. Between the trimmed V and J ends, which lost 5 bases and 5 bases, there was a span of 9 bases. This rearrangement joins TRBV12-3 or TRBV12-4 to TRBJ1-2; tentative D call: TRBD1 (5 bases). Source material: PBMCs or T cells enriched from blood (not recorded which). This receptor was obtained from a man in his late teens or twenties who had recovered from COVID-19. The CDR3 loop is CASSGQGYGYTF. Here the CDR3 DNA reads TGTGCCAGCAGTGGTCAGGGATATGGCTACACCTTC.